These T cell receptor beta chains were read from a single sample in a study of cytotoxic CD8 clonotypes in ibrutinib-treated CLL. The protocol was immunoSEQ multiplex PCR, while the TCRdb copy is restricted to in-frame clones and leaves out a portion. The repertoire has approximately 300,000 clones, more than 65% of them found once; the top ten carry about 6.7%. This sample comprised PBMCs, obtained before ibrutinib treatment. Receptors originate from a human donor with chronic lymphocytic leukemia. Both conserved end residues are part of each CDR3. Each record gives: D gene, V gene, clone size, J gene, CDR3 DNA, CDR3 protein. D genes are given only for firm matches. Some rows have no size entry. The others give once, few or many, or a class for an expanded clone.

>-|TRBV19|-|TRBJ1-4
TGTGCCAGTAGTATGGAACCCTTCTATAATGAAAAACTGTTTTTT
CASSMEPFYNEKLFF
>-|TRBV4-2|-|TRBJ2-7
TGTGCCAGCAGCTCTAGACAGGAGTCCTACGAGCAGTACTTC
CASSSRQESYEQYF
>-|TRBV29-1|-|TRBJ1-3
TGCAGCGTTGACTCCGGAAACACCATATATTTT
CSVDSGNTIYF
>-|TRBV5-5|-|TRBJ2-1
TGTGCCAGCAGGACCCAGGTATACAATGAGCAGTTCTTC
CASRTQVYNEQFF
>-|TRBV12-2|-|TRBJ2-3
TGTGCAAGTCGCCGACTTAGCGGGAGGGGCACAGATACGCAGTATTTT
CASRRLSGRGTDTQYF
>-|TRBV7-9|-|TRBJ2-2
TGTGCCAGCAGCTTAGCCCGCATCGACAGCTACACCGGGGAGCTGTTTTTT
CASSLARIDSYTGELFF
>-|TRBV14|-|TRBJ2-1
TGTGCCAGCAGCCGTGTCGGGAACGAGCAGTTCTTC
CASSRVGNEQFF
>-|TRBV7-2|-|TRBJ2-5
TGTGCCAGCAGCCAAGGGCGGAGCCAAGAGACCCAGTACTTC
CASSQGRSQETQYF
>-|TRBV30|-|TRBJ2-3
TGTGCCTGGAGTGACGGGGCGGACCCCTACACAGATACGCAGTATTTT
CAWSDGADPYTDTQYF
>-|TRBV19|-|TRBJ2-4
TGTGCCAGTAGTATCAGTCTCGCGATAAACATTCAGTACTTC
CASSISLAINIQYF
>-|TRBV29-1|-|TRBJ1-2
TGCAGCGTTGACAGGGGCCCGGAGGGCTACACCTTC
CSVDRGPEGYTF
>TRBD1|TRBV5-1|once|TRBJ2-1
TGCGCCAGCAGCCGAGTACCGGGACAGGGCTATGAGCAGTTCTTC
CASSRVPGQGYEQFF
>-|TRBV19|once|TRBJ1-5
TGTGCCAGTAGTCCTGGGGTGGTTCAGCCCCAGCATTTT
CASSPGVVQPQHF
>-|TRBV4-1|-|TRBJ1-2
TGCGCCAGCAGCCAAGATCGAGGAGTTGGGGGCTACACCTTC
CASSQDRGVGGYTF
>TRBD1|TRBV6-5|-|TRBJ1-5
TGTGCCAGCAGTCGGACAGGGGCTAGCAATCAGCCCCAGCATTTT
CASSRTGASNQPQHF
>-|TRBV30|-|TRBJ2-2
TGTGCCTTGCGAAAAACAGAAAACACCGGGGAGCTGTTTTTT
CALRKTENTGELFF
>TRBD1|TRBV4-1|-|TRBJ1-5
TGCGCCAGCAGCCAGACAGGGTCGGGGCTCCAGCATTTT
CASSQTGSGLQHF
>-|TRBV28|once|TRBJ2-7
TGTGCCAGCAGTTACACCGGACAGATCCACTCCTACGAGCAGTACTTC
CASSYTGQIHSYEQYF
>TRBD1|TRBV7-6|-|TRBJ1-3
TGTGCCAGCAGCTTAGGGACAGGTTCCTCTGGAAACACCATATATTTT
CASSLGTGSSGNTIYF
>-|TRBV7-9|few|TRBJ2-2
TGTGCCAGCAGCTCCGGACAGTACACCGGGGAGCTGTTTTTT
CASSSGQYTGELFF
>TRBD1|TRBV29-1|-|TRBJ1-1
TGCAGCGCGGACAGGATGAACACTGAAGCTTTCTTT
CSADRMNTEAFF
>TRBD2|TRBV4-3|-|TRBJ2-5
TGCGCCAGCAGCCAAGTCGTGGGACTAGCGGGGTCGAGCAGGAAGACCCAGTACTTC
CASSQVVGLAGSSRKTQYF
>TRBD2|TRBV5-6|-|TRBJ2-7
TGTGCCAGCAGCTTGTTTAGCGGGAGGATCAACGAGCAGTACTTC
CASSLFSGRINEQYF
>-|TRBV30|-|TRBJ2-7
TGTGCCTGGAGTGTAGGAGGACCTCAGCAGTACTTC
CAWSVGGPQQYF
>-|TRBV2|-|TRBJ2-3
TGTGCCAGCAGTTGGACTGCCACAGATACGCAGTATTTT
CASSWTATDTQYF
>-|TRBV30|-|TRBJ2-5
TGTGCCTGGAGTGGGCGGCATGGGGGGACCCAGTACTTC
CAWSGRHGGTQYF
>-|TRBV5-6|-|TRBJ1-4
TGTGCCAGCAGCTTTGGGAGGGAGGAAAAACTGTTTTTT
CASSFGREEKLFF